The clone carrying this T cell receptor (beta chain) was seen a few times. This specimen comes from a study of cytomegalovirus exposure and HLA in healthy donors. Primers included in the PCR were 60 Vbeta and 13 Jbeta primers. Libraries were prepared by immunoSEQ multiplex PCR; TCRdb keeps only in-frame clonotypes and omits some of them. The sample includes about 190,000 clones, 81% of them seen just once. This TCR came from a man in his fifties or sixties in good health and CMV-seronegative. The material sequenced was PBMCs.

CDR3 sequence: CASSQESSGELFF. CDR3 sequence (DNA): TGTGCCAGCAGCCAAGAAAGTAGCGGGGAGCTGTTTTTT. J is TRBJ2-2 and V is TRBV4-2, with unresolved D. V lost 0 bases, J lost 7 bases, and 6 bases lay in between. There are 13 residues in the CDR3. The V gene's germline CDR1 is LGHNA and CDR2 YNFKEQ.